This is a list of T cell receptor beta chains from one sample in a study of T cell responses to AZD1222 COVID-19 vaccine. Produced via immunoSEQ multiplex PCR; TCRdb's table is partial and in-frame only. The repertoire has 100,000 to 150,000 clones, roughly 88% of them found once; the top ten carry roughly a quarter. The specimen comprised peripheral blood, sampled 28 days after the second AZD1222 dose. These receptor sequences come from an adult who received the AZD1222 COVID-19 vaccine. Each CDR3 is given with its conserved first and last residue. Fields, in order: V gene, clone size, D gene, J gene, CDR3 DNA, CDR3 protein. A D gene is named only where the DNA matches it firmly. Expanded clones are given a class, and other clones once, few, many or no size at all.

v_gene: TRBV28; abundance: once; d_gene: -; j_gene: TRBJ1-2; CDR3nt: TGTGCCAGCAGTCGACGGACAGACGGCTACACCTTC; CDR3aa: CASSRRTDGYTF
v_gene: TRBV19; abundance: -; d_gene: -; j_gene: TRBJ1-5; CDR3nt: TGTGCCAGTAGTCCCCCCGGACAGAATAGGCATCAGCCCCAGCATTTT; CDR3aa: CASSPPGQNRHQPQHF
v_gene: TRBV16; abundance: -; d_gene: TRBD1; j_gene: TRBJ2-2; CDR3nt: TGTGCCAGCAGCAAGGGGGCAGACGGGGAGCTGTTTTTT; CDR3aa: CASSKGADGELFF
v_gene: TRBV14; abundance: -; d_gene: TRBD1; j_gene: TRBJ2-1; CDR3nt: TGTGCCAGCAGCCTTGAACAGGGGTGGTCTCACAATGAGCAGTTCTTC; CDR3aa: CASSLEQGWSHNEQFF
v_gene: TRBV15; abundance: -; d_gene: -; j_gene: TRBJ2-5; CDR3nt: TGTGCCACCAGCGACACTCAGACCCAGTACTTC; CDR3aa: CATSDTQTQYF
v_gene: TRBV6-5; abundance: -; d_gene: -; j_gene: TRBJ1-3; CDR3nt: TGTGCCAGCAGTTACACAGTTTCTGGAAACACCATATATTTT; CDR3aa: CASSYTVSGNTIYF
v_gene: TRBV6-2/TRBV6-3; abundance: -; d_gene: -; j_gene: TRBJ2-2; CDR3nt: TGTGCCAGCAGTTCTATCGGGGAGCTGTTTTTT; CDR3aa: CASSSIGELFF
v_gene: TRBV4-1; abundance: -; d_gene: TRBD2; j_gene: TRBJ2-7; CDR3nt: TGCGCCAGCAGCCAGGGGGGAGGGGTCGGCTACGAGCAGTACTTC; CDR3aa: CASSQGGGVGYEQYF
v_gene: TRBV7-8; abundance: -; d_gene: -; j_gene: TRBJ2-3; CDR3nt: TGTGCCAGCAGCTTAGGGCGGGTTGAAGATACGCAGTATTTT; CDR3aa: CASSLGRVEDTQYF
v_gene: TRBV19; abundance: -; d_gene: -; j_gene: TRBJ1-5; CDR3nt: TGTGCCAGCAATAGGGGGTGGGATCAGCCCCAGCATTTT; CDR3aa: CASNRGWDQPQHF
v_gene: TRBV7-8; abundance: -; d_gene: -; j_gene: TRBJ1-2; CDR3nt: TGTGCCAGCAGCTGGGGGGTTGGCTACACCTTC; CDR3aa: CASSWGVGYTF
v_gene: TRBV5-1; abundance: -; d_gene: TRBD2; j_gene: TRBJ2-5; CDR3nt: TGCGCCAGCAGCTCCCGCCCGGGGGGCCAAGAGACCCAGTACTTC; CDR3aa: CASSSRPGGQETQYF
v_gene: TRBV5-1; abundance: -; d_gene: -; j_gene: TRBJ2-1; CDR3nt: TGCGCCAGCAGCCCCGGACTGGGTAGCTCCTACAATGAGCAGTTCTTC; CDR3aa: CASSPGLGSSYNEQFF
v_gene: TRBV2; abundance: -; d_gene: TRBD2; j_gene: TRBJ2-1; CDR3nt: TGTGCCAGCAGTGAATTAGCGGGGGCCCTCAATGAGCAGTTCTTC; CDR3aa: CASSELAGALNEQFF
v_gene: TRBV19; abundance: -; d_gene: TRBD1; j_gene: TRBJ2-7; CDR3nt: TGTGCCAGTAGTATCACCGGACAGGGAAGCGAGCAGTACTTC; CDR3aa: CASSITGQGSEQYF
v_gene: TRBV2; abundance: -; d_gene: -; j_gene: TRBJ1-5; CDR3nt: TGTGCCAGCAGGTTTCGGGGCGGCAATCAGCCCCAGCATTTT; CDR3aa: CASRFRGGNQPQHF
v_gene: TRBV18; abundance: many; d_gene: TRBD1; j_gene: TRBJ1-6; CDR3nt: TGTGCCAGCTCACCGGCCGGGACAGGCCATAATTCACCCCTCCACTTT; CDR3aa: CASSPAGTGHNSPLHF
v_gene: TRBV28; abundance: -; d_gene: TRBD1; j_gene: TRBJ1-5; CDR3nt: TGTGCCAGCAGTTTGGTACAGGGGGTCAGCAATCAGCCCCAGCATTTT; CDR3aa: CASSLVQGVSNQPQHF
v_gene: TRBV7-6; abundance: -; d_gene: -; j_gene: TRBJ1-3; CDR3nt: TGTGCCAGCAGCTCCAACATGTTCTCCGGAAACACCATATATTTT; CDR3aa: CASSSNMFSGNTIYF
v_gene: TRBV12-3/TRBV12-4; abundance: few; d_gene: -; j_gene: TRBJ1-3; CDR3nt: TGTGCCAGCAACACAGGCTCTGGAAACACCATATATTTT; CDR3aa: CASNTGSGNTIYF
v_gene: TRBV6-2/TRBV6-3; abundance: -; d_gene: -; j_gene: TRBJ1-2; CDR3nt: TGTGCCAGCAGTGACCGACAGGCCGGGAACTATGGCTACACCTTC; CDR3aa: CASSDRQAGNYGYTF
v_gene: TRBV7-2; abundance: -; d_gene: -; j_gene: TRBJ2-4; CDR3nt: TGTGCCAGCAGCTTAGCACGGACAGACCCTCGTAAGAACATTCAGTACTTC; CDR3aa: CASSLARTDPRKNIQYF
v_gene: TRBV5-5; abundance: -; d_gene: -; j_gene: TRBJ1-4; CDR3nt: TGTGCCAGCAGCCCTATTTTCGCTAATGAAAAACTGTTTTTT; CDR3aa: CASSPIFANEKLFF
v_gene: TRBV2; abundance: -; d_gene: TRBD1; j_gene: TRBJ2-3; CDR3nt: TGTGCCAGCAAAGTACAGGACAGGGGAAGTACGCAGTATTTT; CDR3aa: CASKVQDRGSTQYF
v_gene: TRBV3-1/TRBV3-2; abundance: -; d_gene: -; j_gene: TRBJ1-2; CDR3nt: TGTGCCAGCAGCCGGGGCACTGCTAACTATGGCTACACCTTC; CDR3aa: CASSRGTANYGYTF
v_gene: TRBV28; abundance: -; d_gene: -; j_gene: TRBJ2-5; CDR3nt: TGTGCCAGCAGGGTGGTGGAGACCCAGTACTTC; CDR3aa: CASRVVETQYF
v_gene: TRBV5-1; abundance: -; d_gene: -; j_gene: TRBJ1-1; CDR3nt: TGCGCCAGCAGCTTGGGGAGCGGGGCGCCTGAAGCTTTCTTT; CDR3aa: CASSLGSGAPEAFF
v_gene: TRBV7-2; abundance: -; d_gene: TRBD1; j_gene: TRBJ2-2; CDR3nt: TGTGCCAGCACCCCCGACAGGGGAGACACCGGGGAGCTGTTTTTT; CDR3aa: CASTPDRGDTGELFF
v_gene: TRBV6-4; abundance: -; d_gene: -; j_gene: TRBJ2-2; CDR3nt: TGTGCCAGCAGTGGGCCCAGCACCGGGGAGCTGTTTTTT; CDR3aa: CASSGPSTGELFF
v_gene: TRBV12-3/TRBV12-4; abundance: once; d_gene: -; j_gene: TRBJ1-1; CDR3nt: TGTGCCAGCACCCTGACAGCGAACACTGAAGCTTTCTTT; CDR3aa: CASTLTANTEAFF
v_gene: TRBV6-5; abundance: -; d_gene: -; j_gene: TRBJ1-2; CDR3nt: TGTGCCAGCAGTTACTCGAAGAGGAGGCCAGGGGATGGCTACACCTTC; CDR3aa: CASSYSKRRPGDGYTF